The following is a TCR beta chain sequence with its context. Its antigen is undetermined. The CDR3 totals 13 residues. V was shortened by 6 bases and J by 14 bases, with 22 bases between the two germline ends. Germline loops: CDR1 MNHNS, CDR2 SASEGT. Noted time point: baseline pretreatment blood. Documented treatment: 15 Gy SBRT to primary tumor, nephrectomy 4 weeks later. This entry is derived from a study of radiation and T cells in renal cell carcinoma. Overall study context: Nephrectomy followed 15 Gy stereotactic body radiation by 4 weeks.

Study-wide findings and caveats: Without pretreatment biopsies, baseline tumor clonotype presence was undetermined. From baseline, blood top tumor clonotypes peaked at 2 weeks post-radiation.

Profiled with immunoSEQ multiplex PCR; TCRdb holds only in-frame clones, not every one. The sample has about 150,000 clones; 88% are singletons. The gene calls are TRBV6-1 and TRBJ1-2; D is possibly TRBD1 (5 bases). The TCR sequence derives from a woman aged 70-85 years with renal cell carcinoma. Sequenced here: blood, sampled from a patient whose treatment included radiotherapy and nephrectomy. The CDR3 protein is CASRASGDLCETF. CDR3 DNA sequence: TGTGCCAGCAGAGCCTCGGGGGACCTATGTGAGACCTTC.